What follows are 5 T cell receptor beta chains derived from one specimen sequenced in a study of post-analysis software for immune sequencing data. Study-wide results and limits: Roughly five TRBV segments appeared more often in patients than in controls, and TRBV5-6, TRBV5-1 and TRBV20-1 were among these.

The authors incorporated unique molecular identifiers into the TCR beta cDNA libraries. TCRdb re-derived calls from the PCR reads in MiXCR, one entry per CDR3 protein. Here the sample spans hundreds of thousands of distinct CDR3 sequences, 25% to 30% being singletons. These TCRs are of unknown antigen specificity. Material: blood. These receptors all come from a girl under 18 with multiple sclerosis.

The gene calls are TRBV20-1 and TRBJ2-5; no clear D gene. This CDR3 contains 13 residues. Germline V CDR1 and CDR2: DFQATT, SNEGSKA (reference sequence). The V end lost 5 bases, the J end lost 9 bases, and 19 bases lay between the germline ends. CDR3 region: CSADPDGTDPQYF. CDR3 bases: TGCAGTGCTGACCCTGACGGAACGGACCCCCAGTACTTC.

The chain recombines TRBV20-1 with TRBJ1-2; 8 bases fit TRBD1. Germline CDR1 is DFQATT and CDR2 is SNEGSKA (reference sequence). The CDR3 consists of 16 residues. Trimming at V came to 0 bases and at J to 6 bases, leaving 12 bases not matched to a gene. The CDR3 protein is CSARDLLGQGDDGYTF. The CDR3 DNA reads as TGCAGTGCTAGAGATCTCTTAGGACAGGGAGATGATGGCTACACCTTC.

This clonotype came up a few times. The V and J genes are TRBV29-1 and TRBJ1-5; 9 bases align to TRBD1. The CDR3 covers 14 residues. CDR1 and CDR2 from the germline V gene are SQVTM and ANQGSEA. V shed 4 bases and J 7 bases; nucleotides not matched to a gene: 8. The CDR3 bases are TGCAGCGTTGGGGGACAGGGATCGGGGCAGCCCCAGCATTTT. This sequence encodes CSVGGQGSGQPQHF.

This clonotype has just a few counts. The chain is built from TRBV7-2 and TRBJ2-7, with a possible D match to TRBD2 (5 bases). The CDR3 runs 16 residues. Germline values: CDR1 SGHTA, CDR2 FQGNSA. Trimming took 1 base from V and 2 from J, leaving 15 bases between them. The CDR3 region is CASSLEVGPGTYEQYF. The CDR3 coding sequence is TGTGCCAGCAGCTTAGAAGTGGGCCCGGGGACCTACGAGCAGTACTTC.

This clonotype was recorded a few times. The rearrangement uses TRBV5-1 and TRBJ2-4, with a weak D call TRBD2 (6 bases). Germline V gives CDR1 SGHRS, CDR2 YFSETQ. This CDR3 contains 16 residues. Trimming pared 3 bases from V and 0 bases from J, leaving 13 bases between. Written as DNA, the CDR3 is TGCGCCAGCAGCTCCGGGGAGGAATTAGCCAAAAACATTCAGTACTTC. Amino acids: CASSSGEELAKNIQYF.